A single sample is the source of the 23 T cell receptor beta chains below, sequenced in a study of blood T cell repertoires in COVID-19. TCRdb keeps only in-frame clones here, not all; method: immunoSEQ multiplex PCR. This sample has approximately 430,000 clones, with roughly 85% found just once. The material sequenced was peripheral blood. These receptors came from a woman aged 25 to 39 with active or convalescent COVID-19.

This chain joins TRBV5-6 and TRBJ1-1; D is undetermined. Germline CDR1 SGHDT, CDR2 YYEEEE. The length of the CDR3 is 14 residues. Trimming removed 0 bases from V and 2 bases from J, with 8 bases in between. CDR3 DNA: TGTGCCAGCAGCTTGGCGGTGCCTAACACTGAAGCTTTCTTT. It encodes CASSLAVPNTEAFF.

The chain links TRBV5-1 to TRBJ1-2, with 9 bases matching TRBD1. The germline CDR1 and CDR2 sequences are SGHRS and YFSETQ. V lost 4 bases and J lost 5; bases outside the gene matches: 6. The CDR3 is 14 residues long. CDR3 DNA sequence: TGCGCCAGCAGCAAAGGGACAGGGACATATGGCTACACCTTC. It encodes CASSKGTGTYGYTF.

The rearrangement joins TRBV4-1 to TRBJ2-3; the D gene is possibly TRBD2 (7 bases). The CDR3 has 16 amino acids. The V gene's germline CDR1 is MGHRA and CDR2 YSYEKL. Trimming removed 8 bases at V and 2 bases at J, with 20 bases between. The CDR3 DNA is TGCGCCAGCTCTAGGGGGGGCCCCGTTAACACAGATACGCAGTATTTT. This translates into CASSRGGPVNTDTQYF.

A single count supports this clone. This chain uses TRBV24-1 with TRBJ2-3; 13 nucleotides line up with TRBD2. The length of the CDR3 is 16 residues. The ends lost 2 bases at V and 6 bases at J; junction bases unmatched: 4. Germline values: CDR1 KGHDR, CDR2 SFDVKD. The CDR3 loop is CATSDWTSGGPDTQYF. In nucleotides, the CDR3 is TGTGCCACCAGTGATTGGACTAGCGGGGGCCCCGATACGCAGTATTTT.

The J gene is TRBJ2-2, the V gene TRBV10-3; 10 bases match TRBD2. Trimming removed 6 bases from V and 5 bases from J; junction bases left unmatched: 6. CDR3 length equals 15 residues. Germline V lookup: CDR1 ENHRY, CDR2 SYGVKD. In nucleotides, the CDR3 is TGTGCCATCAGATTAGCGGGGGGCCCTACCGGGGAGCTGTTTTTT. Protein product: CAIRLAGGPTGELFF.

The chain employs TRBV4-1 and TRBJ2-1, with 7 bases that match TRBD2. The CDR3 consists of 17 residues. Germline CDR1 reads MGHRA; CDR2 reads YSYEKL. The trim removed 3 bases at V and 0 bases at J, leaving 8 bases unmatched. CDR3: CASSQVLATSSYNEQFF. The CDR3 DNA is TGCGCCAGCAGCCAGGTACTAGCGACCAGCTCCTACAATGAGCAGTTCTTC.

The chain links TRBV5-1 to TRBJ2-5, with 8 bases lining up with TRBD1. CDR1 and CDR2 (germline): SGHRS, YFSETQ. Losses at the gene ends were 0 bases for V and 4 bases for J; bases not matched to a gene: 14. The CDR3 has 18 residues. DNA of the CDR3: TGCGCCAGCAGCTTGGCCGTGACAGGGGCGGATGGTGGAGAGACCCAGTACTTC. As protein: CASSLAVTGADGGETQYF.

The chain links TRBV28 to TRBJ1-2; D is perhaps TRBD1 (6 bases). V lost 2 bases to trimming and J lost 3 bases, with 16 bases between them. Germline-derived CDR1 and CDR2 are MDHEN and SYDVKM. This CDR3 is 16 amino acids long. The CDR3 protein is CASSLTGLAGYYGYTF. DNA for the CDR3: TGTGCCAGCAGTTTAACAGGGTTAGCCGGATACTATGGCTACACCTTC.

V usage is TRBV4-1 and J usage is TRBJ1-2; D is ambiguous. The CDR3 consists of 13 residues. CDR1 is MGHRA and CDR2 is YSYEKL in the germline V gene. The V and J ends lost 4 bases and 3 bases respectively, with 9 bases between them. As DNA, the CDR3 is TGCGCCAGCAGCCGCGCCGATTACTATGGCTACACCTTC. Translating it yields CASSRADYYGYTF.

The chain combines TRBV11-2 with TRBJ1-2; tentatively, D is TRBD1 (6 bases). The V gene lost 5 bases and the J gene lost 5 bases, with 21 bases spanning the gap. In germline, CDR1 is SGHAT, CDR2 FQNNGV. This CDR3 has 16 amino acids. The CDR3 nucleotides read TGTGCCAGCAGCCCTCTTTCGGGGACAACCTGGTATGGCTACACCTTC. Its translation is CASSPLSGTTWYGYTF.

This chain uses TRBV19 with TRBJ1-5; possibly TRBD1 for D (5 bases). Germline CDR1 LNHDA, CDR2 SQIVND (reference sequence). Trimming pared 6 bases from V and 1 base from J, leaving 16 bases between. This CDR3 comprises 16 residues. The CDR3 here is CASSLKGSKSNQPQHF. The CDR3 bases are TGTGCCAGTAGCCTCAAGGGGTCTAAGAGCAATCAGCCCCAGCATTTT.

The chain couples TRBV11-2 to TRBJ2-5, with D possibly being TRBD2 (7 bases). V lost 5 bases and J lost 5, with 15 bases in between. Germline-derived CDR1 and CDR2 are SGHAT and FQNNGV. The CDR3 consists of 14 residues. This CDR3 is CASSQNGGPETQYF. CDR3 DNA: TGTGCCAGCAGCCAGAACGGGGGGCCGGAGACCCAGTACTTC.

The rearrangement joins TRBV28 to TRBJ1-2, with TRBD1 as a possible D gene (6 bases). Trimming pared 5 bases from V and 2 bases from J, leaving 15 bases between. Germline V gives CDR1 MDHEN, CDR2 SYDVKM. This CDR3 is built from 15 residues. The CDR3 region has the DNA TGTGCCAGCAGTATCCCCGGACAGCCGAACTATGGCTACACCTTC. As protein: CASSIPGQPNYGYTF.

The chain joins TRBV6-5 to TRBJ1-3; D not resolved. Germline V lookup: CDR1 MNHEY, CDR2 SVGAGI. This CDR3 region has 15 residues. Trimming left V 5 bases short and J 0 bases short, with 11 bases between. The CDR3: CASSTGPNSGNTIYF. The CDR3 nucleotides are TGTGCCAGCAGTACCGGTCCGAACTCTGGAAACACCATATATTTT.

J is TRBJ2-1 and V is TRBV11-1; weak D call: TRBD2 (5 bases). V lost 8 bases and J 9 bases, leaving 11 bases between the germline ends. Germline V gene data show CDR1 as SGHAT and CDR2 as FQDESV (reference sequence). This CDR3 has 11 amino acids. The CDR3 bases are TGTGCCAGCCGCGGGCCTGGTGAGCAGTTCTTC. It yields the protein CASRGPGEQFF.

The rearrangement joins TRBV18 to TRBJ1-4; the D gene is possibly TRBD1 (5 bases). Germline CDR1 KGHSH, CDR2 LQKENI. Trimming removed 3 bases from V and 3 bases from J, with 11 bases in between. This CDR3 spans 15 amino acids. The CDR3 is CASSPEGASNEKLFF. CDR3 DNA: TGTGCCAGCTCACCCGAAGGGGCGTCTAATGAAAAACTGTTTTTT.

The chain uses TRBV5-4 and TRBJ1-1, with D maybe TRBD1 (6 bases). Trimming left V 4 bases short and J 1 base short, with 14 bases between. CDR1 is SGHNT and CDR2 is YYREEE in the germline V gene (reference sequence). CDR3 length equals 15 residues. The CDR3 is CASSRETGKNTEAFF. As DNA, the CDR3 is TGTGCCAGCAGCCGTGAGACAGGAAAGAACACTGAAGCTTTCTTT.

The chain uses TRBV28 and TRBJ1-6; 9 bases fit TRBD1. J lost 11 bases, V lost 6 bases, and 11 bases had no gene match. The CDR3 length is 15 residues. The germline V gene encodes CDR1 MDHEN and CDR2 SYDVKM. The CDR3 coding sequence is TGTGCCAGCAGACTGGACAGGGGACAGGTGGCACCCCTCCACTTT. Protein sequence: CASRLDRGQVAPLHF.

About this clone: The junction departs from germline at one end; a sequencing error may be responsible. The chain joins TRBV3-1 (or the pseudogene TRBV3-2) to TRBJ1-2; D remains unclear. CDR3 length: 16 residues. CDR1 and CDR2 (germline): LGHDT, YNNKEL (reference sequence). The CDR3 nucleotides read TGTGCCAGCAGCCAAGATGCCCCGATCACTAACCATGGCTACACCTTC. This codes for CASSQDAPITNHGYTF.

This clone was detected only a few times. This CDR3 is CASKYGSSGNTIYF. In DNA form, the CDR3 reads TGTGCCAGCAAGTATGGGAGCTCTGGAAACACCATATATTTT. The chain is built from TRBV2 and TRBJ1-3, with D unresolved. Germline V lookup: CDR1 SNHLY, CDR2 FYNNEI. CDR3 length equals 14 residues. V gave up 7 bases and J gave up 0 bases, with 10 bases separating them.

This sequence joins TRBV7-2 and TRBJ1-6, with no clear D. There are 14 residues in the CDR3. Germline V gene data show CDR1 as SGHTA and CDR2 as FQGNSA. V was clipped by 7 bases and J by 6 bases, with 13 bases between them. This chain's CDR3 is CASTPRPRNSPLHF. The CDR3 bases are TGTGCCAGCACCCCCCGTCCCCGTAATTCACCCCTCCACTTT. Full variable domain (rest looked up from reference TRBV7-2 and TRBJ1-6): GAGVSQSPSNKVTEKGKDVELRCDPISGHTALYWYRQSLGQGLEFLIYFQGNSAPDKSGLPSDRFSAERTGGSVSTLTIQRTQQEDSAVYLCASTPRPRNSPLHFGNGTRLTVT.

This clone has a handful of counts. CDR3 amino acids: CASSDRGGNTIYF. As DNA, the CDR3 is TGTGCCAGCAGCGACAGGGGTGGAAACACCATATATTTT. This chain uses TRBV27 with TRBJ1-3; 8 bases are a match to TRBD1. The CDR3 is 13 amino acids. V shed 6 bases, J shed 3 bases, and the junction held 1 base outside the gene matches. In germline, CDR1 is MNHEY, CDR2 SMNVEV (reference sequence).

This rearrangement joins TRBV20-1 to TRBJ2-1; 8 nucleotides line up with TRBD1. The CDR3 runs 14 residues. Germline CDR1 and CDR2: DFQATT and SNEGSKA (reference sequence). Trimming at V came to 3 bases and at J to 2 bases, leaving 3 bases not matched to a gene. CDR3 bases: TGCAGTGCTAGTGGGGACAGGACCTACAATGAGCAGTTCTTC. This sequence encodes CSASGDRTYNEQFF.